This T cell receptor beta chain was observed in a study of blood T cell repertoires in COVID-19. Study details: Sites across the United States, Italy and Spain contributed samples from acute and convalescent COVID-19.

J was trimmed by 7 bases and V by 4 bases; bases with no gene match: 7. The CDR3 covers 15 residues. Germline V lookup: CDR1 LGHNA, CDR2 YNFKEQ. Source study methods: Amplifying reference gene primers gave estimates of nucleated cell counts. The method was immunoSEQ multiplex PCR; TCRdb's version includes in-frame clones alone and lacks a portion of them. V and J calls and clone size come straight from that table; D and trimming were deduced from the DNA. The top ten clones hold roughly an eighth of a sample with approximately 93,000 clones, 60% to 80% of them seen once. This chain connects TRBV4-2 to TRBJ1-6; 7 bases map to TRBD1. The clonotype was recovered from a woman of 80 years or more with acute or convalescent COVID-19. The specimen was peripheral blood. The CDR3 protein is CASSPSGQFNSPLHF. The CDR3 nucleotides read TGTGCCAGCAGCCCCTCGGGACAGTTCAATTCACCCCTCCACTTT.